Included here is one TCR beta chain sequence, with context. A J-beta primer mix and a sample-barcoded 5' primer were used in a second PCR of about 7 to 12 cycles. TCRdb processed the 5' RACE reads anew with MiXCR; each CDR3 protein has one entry. Here the sample spans approximately 730,000 distinct CDR3 sequences, about 40% being singletons. V trimming: 3 bases; J trimming: 0 bases; junction bases outside the gene matches: 7. Germline CDR1 reads SGDLS; CDR2 reads YYNGEE. The CDR3 length is 16 residues. This sample is part of a study of blood T cells in healthy people across ages. The TCR was taken from a woman in her fifties or sixties in good health. The sequenced sample consisted of blood. This chain links TRBV9 with TRBJ2-3, with TRBD1 matching over 7 bases. The CDR3 spells CASSEQTGASTDTQYF. Here the CDR3 DNA reads TGTGCCAGCAGCGAACAAACAGGGGCTAGCACAGATACGCAGTATTTT. Looking up the rest from reference TRBV9 and TRBJ2-3 gives the full variable domain: DSGVTQTPKHLITATGQRVTLRCSPRSGDLSVYWYQQSLDQGLQFLIQYYNGEERAKGNILERFSAQQFPDLHSELNLSSLELGDSALYFCASSEQTGASTDTQYFGPGTRLTVL.